A selection of T cell receptor beta chains follows, all from one sample in a study of T-cell reconstitution after alpha-beta-depleted transplantation in children. Each CDR3 protein gets one entry after TCRdb re-called the PCR reads with MiXCR. The table records just over 950,000 distinct CDR3 sequences, under 30% of them present only once. Sequenced here: PBMCs, mostly from graft donor cells, sampled 360 days after TCRalphabeta/CD19-depleted stem cell transplant. These TCRs come from a boy less than two years old who had a stem cell transplant for SCID, so the T cells may come from the graft donor. Both conserved end residues are part of each CDR3. Each record gives: V gene, J gene, CDR3 protein.

V gene: TRBV5-1
J gene: TRBJ1-6
CDR3 protein: CASCRSGLTGSPLHF

V gene: TRBV29-1
J gene: TRBJ2-3
CDR3 protein: CSVDSDRLTDTQYF

V gene: TRBV12-3/TRBV12-4
J gene: TRBJ2-4
CDR3 protein: CASRAAAKNIQYF

V gene: TRBV6-1
J gene: TRBJ2-7
CDR3 protein: CASSPQGGVYEQYF

V gene: TRBV28
J gene: TRBJ2-7
CDR3 protein: CASSRLPSGGPSYEQYF

V gene: TRBV5-1
J gene: TRBJ2-2
CDR3 protein: CASSAPFKGTGELFF

V gene: TRBV5-6
J gene: TRBJ2-3
CDR3 protein: CASSLVDPSRTDTQYF

V gene: TRBV6-5
J gene: TRBJ1-1
CDR3 protein: CASSYRRGRDTEAFF

V gene: TRBV6-2/TRBV6-3
J gene: TRBJ1-1
CDR3 protein: CASSYLANPNTEAFF

V gene: TRBV9
J gene: TRBJ2-5
CDR3 protein: CASSVGRQGHQETQYF

V gene: TRBV20-1
J gene: TRBJ1-1
CDR3 protein: CSALREMNTEAFF